This T cell receptor (beta chain) came from a study of cytomegalovirus exposure and HLA in healthy donors. Study information: From HLA-typed donors, an early data release held some 80 million unique TCRs.

Both 60 Vbeta primers and 13 Jbeta primers went into the PCR. Generated by immunoSEQ multiplex PCR, the TCRdb table keeps only in-frame clones and is missing some. The repertoire holds a few hundred thousand clones, with approximately 68% as singletons. Study observations and caveats: Several of the most significant clusters appeared, in a later analysis, to be linked to common viral pathogens. Analyzed later, association rates of TCRs varied across HLA loci, with DRB1 most and HLA-C fewest.

Concerning this clone itself: The target antigen is unknown.

CDR3 length: 15 amino acids. CDR1 and CDR2 from the germline V gene are SGHVS and FQNEAQ. Unmatched junction bases numbered 6, after V lost 3 bases and J lost 2 bases. The sequence came from a woman in her 30s in good health and CMV-seronegative. The chain has TRBV7-8 and TRBJ2-7; 8 bases are a match to TRBD2. The specimen sequenced was PBMCs. The CDR3 coding sequence is TGTGCCAGCAGCTTCACCGGGGGGGGGCCCTACGAGCAGTACTTC. Translated, it gives CASSFTGGGPYEQYF.